What follows describes a single T cell receptor beta chain. Its antigen remains undetermined. No base qualities exist here, and no much larger clone lies one base off it. Receptors were amplified or captured by the immunoSEQ multiplex PCR assay. TCRdb carries this immuneACCESS record with in-frame sequences only. Its versions omit some clonotypes, under half of them owing to an unresolved V gene in the studies checked, with the rest unexplained. The sample has roughly 140,000 clones on record, 89% of them singletons. The ten biggest clones cover around 4.6% of the sample. Between the V and J ends, shortened by 2 bases and 5 bases respectively, the junction contains 22 bases. The CDR3 numbers 17 residues from cysteine through phenylalanine. Here the CDR3 DNA is all that survives: 51 bases in frame from base 1. The germline V gene (reference sequence) supplies CDR1 LNHDA and CDR2 SQIVND. This sample is part of a study of control samples from healthy donors and cancer patients (TCRdb year 2020).

Recombination linked TRBV19 to TRBJ2-7; the D gene is possibly TRBD1 or TRBD2, with 6 bases matching each. The sample consisted of blood. This clonotype was obtained from a young man in good health. The CDR3 amino acid sequence is: CASSIQSQGLGFDEQYF. The nucleotides read TGTGCCAGTAGTATACAGTCACAGGGACTGGGATTTGACGAGCAGTACTTC. Joined to the reference TRBV19 and TRBJ2-7 proteins, this CDR3 gives the full variable domain: DGGITQSPKYLFRKEGQNVTLSCEQNLNHDAMYWYRQDPGQGLRLIYYSQIVNDFQKGDIAEGYSVSREKKESFPLTVTSAQKNPTAFYLCASSIQSQGLGFDEQYFGPGTRLTVT.